This T cell receptor (beta chain) was captured in a study of immune evolution from preneoplasia to lung adenocarcinoma. Libraries were prepared by immunoSEQ multiplex PCR; TCRdb keeps only in-frame clonotypes and omits some of them. Of approximately 4,500 clones in the sample, 87% were seen once. The clonotype was recovered from a person aged 50-59 years with lung adenocarcinoma. The sample consisted of FFPE invasive lung adenocarcinoma tissue.

For the CDR3, the DNA is TGTGCCAGCAGGGCAGGGCTAGAGACCCAGTACTTC. Amino acid sequence: CASRAGLETQYF. The chain carries TRBV7-9 and TRBJ2-5; D perhaps matches TRBD1 (5 bases). Trimming stripped 6 bases from V and 4 bases from J, with 9 bases between. The CDR3 has 12 residues. CDR1 and CDR2 from the germline V gene are SEHNR and FQNEAQ (reference sequence). Full variable domain (remainder filled in from reference TRBV7-9 and TRBJ2-5): DTGVSQNPRHKITKRGQNVTFRCDPISEHNRLYWYRQTLGQGPEFLTYFQNEAQLEKSRLLSDRFSAERPKGSFSTLEIQRTEQGDSAMYLCASRAGLETQYFGPGTRLLVL.